What follows is one T cell receptor (beta chain) and its context. Antigen unknown. These data originate in a study of STAT5B mutations in CD4+ large granular lymphocyte leukemia. Findings and caveats of the study: CD4-sorted patient repertoires seemed more clonal than healthy CD4+ repertoires.

Germline V gene lookup returns CDR1 SGHRS and CDR2 YFSETQ. The V and J ends lost 0 bases and 0 bases, in that order; junction bases with no gene match: 9. The CDR3 is 20 residues long. Sequencing was at survey level. This table comes from immunoSEQ multiplex PCR, and its TCRdb copy is limited to in-frame clones, with some not included. The sample has around 24,000 clones, just under 75% seen once; the top ten hold over 9%. The source of this sequence is a human donor in good health. This sequence joins TRBV5-1 and TRBJ2-6; 10 bases map to TRBD1. Specimen: CD4+ T cells from blood buffy coats. The CDR3 is CASSLGLPGQGSSGANVLTF. For the CDR3, the DNA is TGCGCCAGCAGCTTGGGACTCCCGGGACAGGGGTCCTCTGGGGCCAACGTCCTGACTTTC.